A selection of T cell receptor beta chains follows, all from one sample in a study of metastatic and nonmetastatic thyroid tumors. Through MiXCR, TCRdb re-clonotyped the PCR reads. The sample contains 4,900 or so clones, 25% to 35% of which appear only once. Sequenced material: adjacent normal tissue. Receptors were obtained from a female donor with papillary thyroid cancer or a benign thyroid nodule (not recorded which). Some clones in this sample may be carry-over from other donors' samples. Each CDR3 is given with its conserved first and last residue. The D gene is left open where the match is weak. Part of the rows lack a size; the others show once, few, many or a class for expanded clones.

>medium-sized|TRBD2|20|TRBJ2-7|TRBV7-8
CASSKPGLAGLLFTSYEQYF
TGTGCCAGCAGCAAACCGGGACTAGCGGGTTTGTTATTTACTTCCTACGAGCAGTACTTC
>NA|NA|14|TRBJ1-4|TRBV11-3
CASSSGRRNEKLFF
TGTGCCAGCAGCTCAGGGCGTCGAAATGAAAAACTGTTTTTT
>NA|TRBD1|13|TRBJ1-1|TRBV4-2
CASRQGVNTEAFF
TGTGCTAGCAGACAGGGGGTTAACACTGAGGCTTTCTTT
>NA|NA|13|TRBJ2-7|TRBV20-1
CSISGQKIIEQYF
TGCAGTATCTCGGGACAAAAGATAATCGAGCAGTACTTC
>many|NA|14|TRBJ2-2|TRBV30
CASTRDGGTGELFF
TGTGCCTCCACCCGGGACGGAGGGACCGGGGAGCTGTTTTTT
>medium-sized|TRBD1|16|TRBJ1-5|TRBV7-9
CASSLSGTGAEQPQHF
TGTGCCAGCAGCTTATCCGGGACAGGGGCGGAACAGCCCCAGCATTTT
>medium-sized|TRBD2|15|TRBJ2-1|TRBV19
CASSIGTSGGVDRFF
TGTGCTAGTAGTATAGGGACTAGCGGGGGGGTGGATCGATTCTTC
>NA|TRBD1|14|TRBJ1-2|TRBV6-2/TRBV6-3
CASSTRQGNYGYTF
TGTGCCAGCAGTACCCGACAGGGCAACTATGGCTACACCTTC
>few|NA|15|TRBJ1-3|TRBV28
CASSLGVFSGNTIYF
TGTGCCAGCAGTTTAGGGGTCTTCTCTGGAAACACCATATATTTT
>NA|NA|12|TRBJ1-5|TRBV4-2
CASSQDTQPQHF
TGTGCCAGCAGCCAAGATACGCAGCCCCAGCATTTT
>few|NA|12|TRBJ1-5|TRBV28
CASSLTRETQHF
TGTGCCAGCAGCCTCACCCGGGAGACCCAGCATTTT
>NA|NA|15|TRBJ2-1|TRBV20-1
CSASDTESSYNEQFF
TGCAGTGCTTCGGACACGGAGAGCTCCTACAATGAGCAGTTCTTC
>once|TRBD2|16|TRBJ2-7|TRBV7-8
CASSLRTSGSSYEQYF
TGTGCCAGCAGCCTTCGGACTAGCGGGAGTTCCTACGAGCAGTACTTC
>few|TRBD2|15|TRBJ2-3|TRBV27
CASSTSGRGADTQYF
TGTGCCAGCAGTACTAGCGGGAGGGGGGCAGATACGCAGTATTTT
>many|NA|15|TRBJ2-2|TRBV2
CASSGIQGTTGELFF
TGTGCCAGCAGTGGTATACAGGGCACCACCGGGGAGCTGTTTTTT
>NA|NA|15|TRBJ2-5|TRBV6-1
CASSEKGGANLIQYF
TGTGCCAGCAGTGAAAAAGGGGGGGCCAACCTGATCCAGTACTTC
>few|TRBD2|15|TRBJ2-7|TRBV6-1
CASSWIAGGGYEQYF
TGTGCCAGCAGTTGGATAGCGGGAGGGGGCTACGAGCAGTACTTC
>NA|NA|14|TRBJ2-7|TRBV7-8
CASSLGGEGNEQYF
TGTGCCAGCAGCCTCGGGGGAGAAGGCAACGAGCAGTACTTC
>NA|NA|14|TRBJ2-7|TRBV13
CASSLGQGLTEQYF
TGTGCCAGCAGCTTAGGTCAGGGGTTAACCGAGCAGTACTTC
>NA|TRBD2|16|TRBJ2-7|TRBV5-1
CAPPYPTSGGLGEQYF
TGCGCCCCCCCCTATCCCACTAGCGGGGGGTTAGGCGAGCAGTACTTC
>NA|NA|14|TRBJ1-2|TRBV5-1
CASSLDRDLYGYTF
TGCGCCAGCAGCTTGGATCGGGATCTCTATGGCTACACCTTC
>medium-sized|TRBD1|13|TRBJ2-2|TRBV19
CASSETGPGELFF
TGTGCCAGTAGTGAGACAGGGCCCGGGGAGCTGTTTTTT
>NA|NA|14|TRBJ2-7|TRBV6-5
CASSYWGFSYEQYF
TGTGCCAGCAGTTATTGGGGTTTCTCCTACGAGCAGTACTTC
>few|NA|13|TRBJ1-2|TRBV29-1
CSVERSWTYGYTF
TGCAGCGTTGAGAGGAGTTGGACCTATGGCTACACCTTC
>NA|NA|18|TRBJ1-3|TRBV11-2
CASSLDGAGWGAGNTIYF
TGTGCCAGCAGCTTAGATGGGGCAGGGTGGGGTGCTGGAAACACCATATATTTT
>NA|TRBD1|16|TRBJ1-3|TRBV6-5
CASSSGTGTTGNTIYF
TGTGCCAGCAGTTCCGGGACAGGGACTACCGGAAACACCATATATTTT
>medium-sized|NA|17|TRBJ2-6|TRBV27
CASSLFGGRAGANVLTF
TGTGCCAGCAGTTTATTCGGGGGGCGGGCTGGGGCCAACGTCCTGACTTTC
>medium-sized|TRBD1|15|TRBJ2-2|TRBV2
CASSAGTVNTGELFF
TGTGCCAGCAGTGCTGGGACAGTGAACACCGGGGAGCTGTTTTTT
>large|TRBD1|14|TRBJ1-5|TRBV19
CASSIPGGHQPQHF
TGTGCCAGTAGTATTCCAGGGGGCCATCAGCCCCAGCATTTT
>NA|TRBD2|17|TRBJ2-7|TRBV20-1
CSARDIGTSGSWDEQYF
TGCAGTGCTAGAGATATAGGGACTAGCGGGAGTTGGGACGAGCAGTACTTC
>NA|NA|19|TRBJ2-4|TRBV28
CASSLLGVPLLLAKNIQYF
TGTGCCAGCAGCTTACTGGGGGTACCGTTACTCCTGGCCAAAAACATTCAGTACTTC
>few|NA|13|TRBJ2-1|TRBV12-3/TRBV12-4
CASSLGLRNEQFF
TGTGCCAGCAGTTTAGGTTTGAGGAATGAGCAGTTCTTC
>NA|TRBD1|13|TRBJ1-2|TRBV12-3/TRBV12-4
CASSWTGTYGYTF
TGTGCCAGCAGTTGGACAGGGACCTATGGCTACACCTTC
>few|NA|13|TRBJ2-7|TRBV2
CASSERDTYEQYF
TGTGCCAGCAGTGAGCGGGACACCTACGAGCAGTACTTC
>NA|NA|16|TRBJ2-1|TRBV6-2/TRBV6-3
CASSPHTGGPYNEQFF
TGTGCCAGCAGTCCCCATACGGGGGGCCCCTACAATGAGCAGTTCTTC
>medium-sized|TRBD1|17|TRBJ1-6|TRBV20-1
CSAREHRGGGYNSPLHF
TGCAGTGCTAGGGAGCACAGGGGAGGGGGCTATAATTCACCCCTCCACTTT
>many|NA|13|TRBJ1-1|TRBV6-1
CASSDLTNTEAFF
TGTGCCAGCAGTGATTTGACCAACACTGAAGCTTTCTTT
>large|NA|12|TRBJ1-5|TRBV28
CASSGGGQPQHF
TGTGCCAGCAGTGGGGGTGGGCAGCCCCAGCATTTT
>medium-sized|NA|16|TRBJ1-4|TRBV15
CATSRDLGATNEKLFF
TGTGCCACCAGCAGAGATCTAGGGGCAACTAATGAAAAACTGTTTTTT
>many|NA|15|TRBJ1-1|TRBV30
CAWKDRAGWSTEAFF
TGTGCCTGGAAGGATCGGGCAGGGTGGAGCACTGAAGCTTTCTTT
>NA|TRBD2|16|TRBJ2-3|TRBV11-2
CASSKGLAVSTDTQYF
TGTGCCAGCAGCAAGGGACTAGCAGTAAGCACAGATACGCAGTATTTT
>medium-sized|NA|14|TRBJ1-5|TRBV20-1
CSATGGYSNQPQHF
TGCAGTGCCACGGGGGGGTATAGCAATCAGCCCCAGCATTTT
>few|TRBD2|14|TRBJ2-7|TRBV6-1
CASDLSGSYYEQYF
TGTGCCAGCGATCTTAGCGGGAGTTACTACGAGCAGTACTTC
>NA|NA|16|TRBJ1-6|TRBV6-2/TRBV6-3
CASSSAGSSSNSPLHF
TGTGCCAGCAGTTCGGCAGGGAGTTCTAGTAATTCACCCCTCCACTTT
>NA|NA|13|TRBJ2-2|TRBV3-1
CASSQPGAGELFF
TGTGCCAGCAGCCAACCGGGAGCCGGGGAGCTGTTTTTT
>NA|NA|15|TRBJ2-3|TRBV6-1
CASNECGWGYAAQYF
TGTGCCAGCAATGAATGTGGATGGGGATACGCGGCTCAGTATTTT
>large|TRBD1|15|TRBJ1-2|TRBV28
CASSPNRGSLYGYTF
TGTGCCAGCAGTCCAAACAGGGGGTCCCTCTATGGCTACACCTTC
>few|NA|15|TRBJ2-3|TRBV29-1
CSGAGVGCRTDTQYF
TGCAGCGGCGCAGGAGTTGGCTGTAGGACAGATACGCAGTATTTT
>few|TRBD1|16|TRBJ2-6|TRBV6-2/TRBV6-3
CASSVPDRAGANVLTF
TGTGCCAGCAGTGTACCCGACAGGGCTGGGGCCAACGTCCTGACTTTC
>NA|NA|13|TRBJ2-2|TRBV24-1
CATRSTHTGELFF
TGTGCCACCCGCTCGACCCACACCGGGGAGCTGTTTTTT
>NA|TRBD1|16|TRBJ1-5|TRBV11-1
CASSLYGTGEEQPQHF
TGTGCCAGCAGCTTATACGGGACAGGGGAGGAACAGCCCCAGCATTTT
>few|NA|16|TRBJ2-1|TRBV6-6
CASSYSTRSSYNEQFF
TGTGCCAGCAGTTACTCGACCCGGAGCTCCTACAATGAGCAGTTCTTC
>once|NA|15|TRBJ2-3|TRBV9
CASSVRGASTDTQYF
TGTGCCAGCAGCGTACGGGGGGCTAGCACAGATACGCAGTATTTT
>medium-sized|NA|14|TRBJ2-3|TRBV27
CASSPQVSPPTQYF
TGTGCCAGCAGCCCTCAAGTGAGCCCCCCTACGCAGTATTTT
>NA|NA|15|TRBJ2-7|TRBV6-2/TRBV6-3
CSSSRLDLLLYEQYF
TGTTCCAGCAGTCGCCTGGACCTACTTCTCTACGAGCAGTACTTC
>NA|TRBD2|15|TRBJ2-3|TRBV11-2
CASSLGGSYTDTQYF
TGTGCCAGCAGCCTCGGCGGGAGCTACACAGATACGCAGTATTTT
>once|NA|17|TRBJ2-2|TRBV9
CASSVGSGSVPTGEPFF
NA
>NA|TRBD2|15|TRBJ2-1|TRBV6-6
CASSYPGTSYNEQFF
TGTGCCAGCAGTTACCCCGGGACTAGCTACAATGAGCAGTTCTTC
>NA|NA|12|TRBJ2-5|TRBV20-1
CSARGVVKTQYF
TGCAGTGCTAGAGGAGTTGTGAAGACCCAGTACTTC